This TCR beta chain is from a study of blood T cell repertoires in COVID-19. About the research overall: T cells, B-cell-depleted T cells, or PBMCs supplied cDNA or gDNA.

Authors' data handling: Reference gene primers were amplified, and this amplification served to estimate nucleated cell counts. Some clones are missing from TCRdb's copy, which holds only in-frame ones; the method was immunoSEQ multiplex PCR. The DNA gave D and trimming, while V, J and clone size come from that table. The data show under 500,000 clones, around 88% seen once. V gave up 0 bases and J gave up 8 bases, with 20 bases separating them. Germline V gives CDR1 SGHRS, CDR2 YFSETQ. The CDR3 spans 17 residues. V usage is TRBV5-1 and J usage is TRBJ1-4; D is unresolved. The sample consisted of peripheral blood. The TCR was taken from a woman between 25 and 40 years old with acute or convalescent COVID-19. The CDR3: CASSLGARSGREEKLFF. The CDR3 DNA is TGCGCCAGCAGCTTGGGAGCAAGGTCCGGCCGGGAGGAAAAACTGTTTTTT. The full variable domain, rest sourced from reference TRBV5-1 and TRBJ1-4, is KAGVTQTPRYLIKTRGQQVTLSCSPISGHRSVSWYQQTPGQGLQFLFEYFSETQRNKGNFPGRFSGRQFSNSRSEMNVSTLELGDSALYLCASSLGARSGREEKLFFGSGTQLSVL.